Below, one T cell receptor beta chain is given with its context. The data stem from a study of blood T cell repertoires in COVID-19. Study information: Whether acute or convalescent, the COVID-19 samples came from the United States, Italy and Spain.

The CDR3 sequence is 13 residues long. The V gene's germline CDR1 is MNHEY and CDR2 SMNVEV (reference sequence). V was shortened by 6 bases and J by 4 bases, with 12 bases between the two germline ends. Under the authors' procedure: Amplification with reference gene primers provided the estimates of nucleated cell counts. The table came from immunoSEQ multiplex PCR; TCRdb's copy has only in-frame clones and leaves some out. That table supplies the V and J calls and clone size; D and trimming were determined from the DNA. The sample has roughly 230,000 clones; 80% to 90% are singletons. Sequenced material: peripheral blood. The receptor was derived from a man aged 35 to 55 with active or convalescent COVID-19. The V call is TRBV27, the J call TRBJ1-1, with D hard to call. Here the CDR3 reads CASSVGRSTEAFF. For the CDR3, the DNA is TGTGCCAGCAGCGTTGGCCGGAGCACTGAAGCTTTCTTT.